In this sample, the clone carrying this TCR beta chain is medium-sized (0.01 to 0.1%). Using its own MiXCR run on the RT-PCR reads, TCRdb lists one record per CDR3 protein. The repertoire holds about 2,300 distinct CDR3 sequences, with about a tenth as singletons. These data are taken from a study of immune reconstitution after stem cell transplant in scleroderma. J lost 6 bases, V lost 6 bases, and 4 bases had no gene match. CDR1 and CDR2 from the germline V gene are SNHLY and FYNNEI. CDR3 size: 15 residues. The sample was collected before or after autologous hematopoietic stem cell transplantation (not recorded which). This sequence was found in a female donor with systemic sclerosis. This sequence joins TRBV2 and TRBJ2-1, with 14 bases that match TRBD2. CDR3 bases: TGTGCCAGCAGCCCGACTAGCGGGGGGGCCAATGAGCAGTTCTTC. Encoded protein: CASSPTSGGANEQFF.